The clone carrying this T cell receptor (beta chain) was seen at least ten times. What it recognizes is unknown. This CDR3 spans 18 amino acids. Trimming removed 2 bases from V and 7 bases from J; junction bases left unmatched: 14. CDR1 is SGHTA and CDR2 is FQGTGA in the germline V gene. The sample comes from a study of read filtering for tumor transcriptome and immune sequencing. Study in general: By R-ISS, stages I, II and III held around 8, 15 and 7 patients. DNase treatment preceded whole-transcriptome library preparation. TCR-mapped reads were about 3.5 to 10.27 million with IR-seq versus about 85 to 1,300 with RNA-seq.

From about 400 ng of RNA, a library with molecular barcoded alpha/delta and beta/gamma adaptors was made. TCRdb fed the reads into MiXCR, producing one record per CDR3 protein. The sample contains roughly 69,000 distinct CDR3 sequences, roughly 13% of which appear only once. Overall study results and limits: This fraction held mixed bone marrow immune cells after CD138-negative sorting.

The V call is TRBV7-3, the J call TRBJ2-1; 10 positions match TRBD2. Sequenced sample: a population of CD138-negative cells sorted from bone marrow. The TCR originated in a donor aged 40 or over with multiple myeloma. DNA of the CDR3: TGTGCCAGCAGCTTAGGGTTCCCTAGCGGGAGAAATTGGAATGAGCAGTTCTTC. It codes for CASSLGFPSGRNWNEQFF.